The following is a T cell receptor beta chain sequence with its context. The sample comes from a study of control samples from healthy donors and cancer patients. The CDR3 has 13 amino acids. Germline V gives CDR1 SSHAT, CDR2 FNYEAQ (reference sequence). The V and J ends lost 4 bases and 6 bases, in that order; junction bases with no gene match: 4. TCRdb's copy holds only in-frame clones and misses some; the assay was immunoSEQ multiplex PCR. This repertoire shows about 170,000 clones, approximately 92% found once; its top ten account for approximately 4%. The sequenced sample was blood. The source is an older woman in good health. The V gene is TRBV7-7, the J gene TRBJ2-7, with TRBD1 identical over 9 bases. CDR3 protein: CASSWDRVSEQYF. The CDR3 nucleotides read TGTGCCAGCAGCTGGGACAGGGTGAGCGAGCAGTACTTC.